Listed below are T cell receptor beta chains from one sample, sequenced in a study of fetal regulatory T cell absence and autoimmunity. Produced via immunoSEQ multiplex PCR; TCRdb's table is partial and in-frame only. Among more than 85,000 clones listed, approximately 79% were seen once. The sequenced sample was pancreas tissue. The receptors originated from a male donor with IPEX syndrome. CDR3s include the opening cysteine and the closing phenylalanine or tryptophan. Fields, in order: V gene, clone size, J gene, D gene, CDR3 DNA, CDR3 protein. A D gene is named only where the DNA matches it firmly. Not all rows give a size; the values are once, few, many and, for expanded clones, a class.

V: TRBV9; size: once; J: TRBJ2-4; D: TRBD1; DNA: TGTGCCAGCAGCGTAGGATGGGGACAGGGGAGAGGCAAAAACATTCAGTACTTC; CDR3: CASSVGWGQGRGKNIQYF
V: TRBV7-2; size: few; J: TRBJ2-1; D: NA; DNA: TGTGCCAGCAGCTGGATCAATGAGCAGTTCTTC; CDR3: CASSWINEQFF
V: TRBV7-6; size: once; J: TRBJ1-2; D: NA; DNA: TGTGCCAGCAGCCGAGGGGCCGGTGGCTACACCTTC; CDR3: CASSRGAGGYTF
V: TRBV7-2; size: NA; J: TRBJ2-5; D: NA; DNA: TGTGCCAGCAGCCGAGAAGCGGCGCAAGAGACCCAGTACTTC; CDR3: CASSREAAQETQYF
V: TRBV6-5; size: few; J: TRBJ1-4; D: NA; DNA: TGTGCCAGCAGTTACAGGGCTAATGAAAAACTGTTTTTT; CDR3: CASSYRANEKLFF
V: TRBV5-6; size: NA; J: TRBJ1-5; D: TRBD1; DNA: TGTGCCAGCAGCTTGCTTCTACAGGGGCCCAATCAGCCCCAGCATTTT; CDR3: CASSLLLQGPNQPQHF
V: TRBV4-2; size: NA; J: TRBJ2-1; D: NA; DNA: TGTGCCAGCAGCCAAGAAGGAGGGTTTGGATCCTACAATGAGCAGTTCTTC; CDR3: CASSQEGGFGSYNEQFF
V: TRBV7-9; size: NA; J: TRBJ2-1; D: NA; DNA: TGTGCCAGCAGCGCGCACTACAATGAGCAGTTCTTC; CDR3: CASSAHYNEQFF
V: TRBV27; size: few; J: TRBJ2-7; D: TRBD2; DNA: TGTGCCAGCAGTTTAGGGGGGACTAGCTACGAGCAGTACTTC; CDR3: CASSLGGTSYEQYF
V: TRBV7-9; size: NA; J: TRBJ2-6; D: NA; DNA: TGTGCCAGCAGCCCACGTTCGGGTCCGTTTAGCTCTGGGGCCAACGTCCTGACTTTC; CDR3: CASSPRSGPFSSGANVLTF
V: TRBV18; size: few; J: TRBJ1-1; D: TRBD1; DNA: TGTGCCAGCTCACCGGACAGGGGCACTGAAGCTTTCTTT; CDR3: CASSPDRGTEAFF
V: TRBV10-3; size: NA; J: TRBJ1-1; D: NA; DNA: TGTGCCATCAGTGAGTCGAGAGGGAGGGACACTGAAGCTTTCTTT; CDR3: CAISESRGRDTEAFF
V: TRBV6-5; size: NA; J: TRBJ2-7; D: NA; DNA: TGTGCCAGCAGTTACGGGGACACCTACGAGCAGTACTTC; CDR3: CASSYGDTYEQYF
V: TRBV10-3; size: few; J: TRBJ2-7; D: NA; DNA: TGTGCCATCAGTGAGAGTAGGGGCGAGCAGTACTTC; CDR3: CAISESRGEQYF
V: TRBV12-5; size: NA; J: TRBJ2-3; D: NA; DNA: TGTGCTAGTTCCCTGCAGACGGGACTCGGGAGTTCAGATACGCAGTATTTT; CDR3: CASSLQTGLGSSDTQYF
V: TRBV6-6; size: NA; J: TRBJ1-2; D: TRBD1; DNA: TGTGCCAGCAGTTCGACAGGGGGTTGGGGCTATGGCTACACCTTC; CDR3: CASSSTGGWGYGYTF
V: TRBV4-2; size: NA; J: TRBJ2-7; D: TRBD2; DNA: TGTGCCAGCAGCCAAGAATCGGGGGGACCCTACGAGCAGTACTTC; CDR3: CASSQESGGPYEQYF
V: TRBV28; size: NA; J: TRBJ1-4; D: NA; DNA: TGTGCCAGCAGTCCTGACGGGAGGGGTGAAAAACTGTTTTTT; CDR3: CASSPDGRGEKLFF
V: TRBV9; size: few; J: TRBJ1-3; D: TRBD1; DNA: TGTGCCAGCAGCGCAGGGGGCTCTGGAAACACCATATATTTT; CDR3: CASSAGGSGNTIYF
V: TRBV19; size: NA; J: TRBJ2-7; D: NA; DNA: TGTGCCAGTAGTATTCGCCCCCGACTAAGCCCGACCGGCTACGAGCAGTACTTC; CDR3: CASSIRPRLSPTGYEQYF
V: TRBV27; size: NA; J: TRBJ2-3; D: NA; DNA: TGTGCCAGCAGTCCTCGTAACGACCTCACAGATACGCAGTATTTT; CDR3: CASSPRNDLTDTQYF
V: TRBV7-6; size: once; J: TRBJ2-1; D: TRBD2; DNA: TGTGCCAGCAGCTTAGAGGGACTAGTGGTCAATGAGCAGTTCTTC; CDR3: CASSLEGLVVNEQFF
V: TRBV4-2; size: NA; J: TRBJ1-4; D: TRBD1; DNA: TGTGCCAGCACCTTAGATTTTCAGGGGGAGGGGTTGGCTAATGAAAAACTGTTTTTT; CDR3: CASTLDFQGEGLANEKLFF
V: TRBV27; size: few; J: TRBJ1-5; D: NA; DNA: TGTGCCAGCAGTTTTACAGGGCGCAATCAGCCCCAGCATTTT; CDR3: CASSFTGRNQPQHF
V: TRBV21-1; size: NA; J: TRBJ2-3; D: NA; DNA: TGTGCCAGCACTTTAGCGGGGGCAGATACGCAGTATTTT; CDR3: CASTLAGADTQYF
V: TRBV29-1; size: once; J: TRBJ2-3; D: NA; DNA: TGCAGCGTTTGCGGGGGCCCTACAGGTACAGATACGCAGTATTTT; CDR3: CSVCGGPTGTDTQYF
V: TRBV12-5; size: NA; J: TRBJ1-1; D: NA; DNA: TGTGCTAGTGGTTTCACCTTCCCTGACGGAATGAACACTGAAGCTTTCTTT; CDR3: CASGFTFPDGMNTEAFF
V: TRBV30; size: NA; J: TRBJ2-1; D: TRBD2; DNA: TGTGCCTGGAGTGTACTGGCTAGCGGGAGGATCCACAATGAGCAGTTCTTC; CDR3: CAWSVLASGRIHNEQFF
V: TRBV10-3; size: NA; J: TRBJ1-2; D: TRBD1; DNA: TGTGCCATCAGTGCCAGACTGACAGGGAGTAACTATGGCTACACCTTC; CDR3: CAISARLTGSNYGYTF
V: TRBV21-1; size: NA; J: TRBJ2-7; D: NA; DNA: TGTGCCAGCGTCGGATTGAGGAGGCTGTACTTC; CDR3: CASVGLRRLYF
V: TRBV2; size: NA; J: TRBJ2-7; D: NA; DNA: TGTGCCAGCAGTGAGCGTCGCTACTACGAGCAGTACTTC; CDR3: CASSERRYYEQYF
V: TRBV30; size: NA; J: TRBJ2-1; D: TRBD2; DNA: TGTGCCTGGAGTGTCGGACTAGTGAGTGAGCAGTTCTTC; CDR3: CAWSVGLVSEQFF
V: TRBV27; size: once; J: TRBJ1-1; D: NA; DNA: TGTGCCAGCAGCGTAGGCCTGGGGGAAACTGAAGCTTTCTTT; CDR3: CASSVGLGETEAFF
V: TRBV28; size: NA; J: TRBJ1-2; D: TRBD1; DNA: TGTGCCAGCAGTCCGACAGGGGGTAAGGATGGCTACACCTTC; CDR3: CASSPTGGKDGYTF
V: TRBV27; size: few; J: TRBJ2-7; D: NA; DNA: TGTGCCAGCAGCCGGGACGCCAGCTCCTACGAGCAGTACTTC; CDR3: CASSRDASSYEQYF
V: TRBV7-2; size: few; J: TRBJ2-7; D: TRBD1; DNA: TGTGCCAGCAGCCTCACAGGGGCCGGACCCTCCTACGAGCAGTACTTC; CDR3: CASSLTGAGPSYEQYF
V: TRBV25-1; size: few; J: TRBJ1-1; D: NA; DNA: TGTGCCAGCAGTGAGGCAGGCGGAGGGTGGGCTTTCTTT; CDR3: CASSEAGGGWAFF
V: TRBV7-9; size: NA; J: TRBJ2-1; D: NA; DNA: TGTGCCAGCAGCTTCGTCACCTACAATGAGCAGTTCTTC; CDR3: CASSFVTYNEQFF
V: TRBV7-2; size: NA; J: TRBJ2-1; D: TRBD2; DNA: TGTGCCAGCAGCCCGAGGACTAGTATGGGGCAGTTCTTC; CDR3: CASSPRTSMGQFF
V: TRBV15; size: NA; J: TRBJ2-1; D: NA; DNA: TGTGCCACCAGCAGAGATCAGGATTACAATGAGCAGTTCTTC; CDR3: CATSRDQDYNEQFF
V: TRBV2; size: once; J: TRBJ2-7; D: NA; DNA: TGTGCCAGCAGCGTAGAGGGGGTGTTAGAGCAGTACTTC; CDR3: CASSVEGVLEQYF
V: TRBV2; size: NA; J: TRBJ2-6; D: NA; DNA: TGTGCCAGCATGTGGGAATTCTCTGGGGCCAACGTCCTGACTTTC; CDR3: CASMWEFSGANVLTF
V: TRBV7-9; size: few; J: TRBJ1-2; D: TRBD1; DNA: TGTGCCAGCAGCTCAAACAGGGGATGGGGCTACACCTTC; CDR3: CASSSNRGWGYTF
V: TRBV11-2; size: NA; J: TRBJ1-4; D: NA; DNA: TGTGCCAGCAGCGAAGGGGCGGCTAATGAAAAACTGTTTTTT; CDR3: CASSEGAANEKLFF
V: TRBV4-3; size: NA; J: TRBJ2-2; D: NA; DNA: TGCGCCAGCAGCCAAGTATTTCTCACCGGGGAGCTGTTTTTT; CDR3: CASSQVFLTGELFF
V: TRBV4-1; size: NA; J: TRBJ1-4; D: NA; DNA: TGCGCCAGCAGCCAACTCATTGCAACTAATGAAAAACTGTTTTTT; CDR3: CASSQLIATNEKLFF
V: TRBV7-2; size: NA; J: TRBJ2-3; D: TRBD2; DNA: TGTGCCAGCAGCCGAACTAGCGGGAGGGCAGATACGCAGTATTTT; CDR3: CASSRTSGRADTQYF
V: TRBV7-2; size: once; J: TRBJ2-7; D: TRBD2; DNA: TGTGCCAGCAGCTTAGAGCGGGGGACCTACGAGCAGTACTTC; CDR3: CASSLERGTYEQYF
V: TRBV19; size: NA; J: TRBJ2-3; D: NA; DNA: TGTGCCAGTAGTACCGGAGATACGCAGTATTTT; CDR3: CASSTGDTQYF